Sequencing of this T cell receptor (beta chain) was carried out in a study of OX40 agonist ivuxolimab in advanced cancers. Turning to the study itself: Ivuxolimab, which is an agonistic anti-OX40 (CD134) antibody, was administered to the patients. At 65% to 85% male, the cohort had a mean age of 60 years, ranging from roughly 20 to 80. It was permissible to have had prior anti-PD-1, anti-PD-L1 or anti-CTLA-4 therapy, and less than 45% had some. Study-wide points: CD4+ and CD8+ blood T cells expanded clonally by week 6 at 0.1 to 3.0 mg/kg.

The CDR3 runs 15 residues. Trimming took 0 bases from V and 5 from J, leaving 13 bases between them. Germline CDR1 MNHEY, CDR2 SVGAGI. Of note for this clone: Its antigen is as yet unknown.

Method: immunoSEQ multiplex PCR; TCRdb's copy keeps in-frame clones and lacks some. Of approximately 23,000 clones listed, around four fifths were seen once; the top ten hold 35% to 40%. The genes are TRBV6-5 and TRBJ1-1, with a tentative D call TRBD1 (5 bases). The TCR was taken from an adult with an advanced solid tumor such as melanoma, head and neck, liver or kidney cancer. The sample here was CD4+ or CD8+ T cells sorted from blood, taken in a trial of the OX40 agonist ivuxolimab. The CDR3 here is CASSYSPGLRTEAFF. CDR3 DNA: TGTGCCAGCAGTTACTCGCCAGGGCTGAGGACTGAAGCTTTCTTT.